The subject of this entry is one TCR beta chain. The antigen is undetermined. This specimen belongs to a study of T cell repertoires in cytomegalovirus infection. As for the study in general: Both a matching HLA type and CMV infection were indicated by public TCR beta signatures.

The V and J ends lost 9 bases and 0 bases respectively, with 11 bases between them. CDR1 and CDR2 from the germline V gene are MNHEY and SVGEGT. The CDR3 has 14 residues. TCRdb re-derived calls from the reads in MiXCR, one entry per CDR3 protein. The sample has hundreds of thousands of distinct CDR3 sequences, 25% to 30% seen once. This clonotype was obtained from a human donor in good health (CMV status not recorded). Some clones in this sample may be carry-over from other donors' samples. The specimen comprised cultured PBMCs, sampled from culture after CMV antigen stimulation. This chain uses TRBV6-2 or TRBV6-3 with TRBJ2-2, with D possibly TRBD2 on 6 matching bases. The CDR3 here is CASRGRTNTGELFF. The CDR3 DNA is TGTGCCAGTCGGGGGAGGACGAACACCGGGGAGCTGTTTTTT.